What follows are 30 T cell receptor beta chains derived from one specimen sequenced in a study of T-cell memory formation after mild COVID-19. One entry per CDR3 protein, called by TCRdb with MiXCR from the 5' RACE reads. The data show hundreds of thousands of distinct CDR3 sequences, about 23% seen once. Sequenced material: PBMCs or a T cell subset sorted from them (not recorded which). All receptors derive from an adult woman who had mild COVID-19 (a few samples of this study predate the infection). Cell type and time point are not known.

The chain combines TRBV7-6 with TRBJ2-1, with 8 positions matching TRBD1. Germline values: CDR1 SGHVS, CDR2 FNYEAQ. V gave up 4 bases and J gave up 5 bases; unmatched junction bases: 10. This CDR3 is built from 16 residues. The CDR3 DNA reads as TGTGCCAGCAGCTCGACAGGGGCGAACTTAAACAATGAGCAGTTCTTC. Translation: CASSSTGANLNNEQFF.

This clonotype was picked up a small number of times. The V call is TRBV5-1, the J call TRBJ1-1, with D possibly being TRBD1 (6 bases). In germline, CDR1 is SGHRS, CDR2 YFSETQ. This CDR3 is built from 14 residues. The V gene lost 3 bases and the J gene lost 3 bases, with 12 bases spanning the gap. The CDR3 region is CASSWGAGDTEAFF. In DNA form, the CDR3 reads TGCGCCAGCAGCTGGGGGGCCGGAGACACTGAAGCTTTCTTT.

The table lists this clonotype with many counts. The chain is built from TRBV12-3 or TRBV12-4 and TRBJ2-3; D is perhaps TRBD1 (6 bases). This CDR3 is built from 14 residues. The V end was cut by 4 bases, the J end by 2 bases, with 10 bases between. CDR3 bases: TGTGCCAGCAGTTGGGACACCGCCACAGATACGCAGTATTTT. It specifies CASSWDTATDTQYF.

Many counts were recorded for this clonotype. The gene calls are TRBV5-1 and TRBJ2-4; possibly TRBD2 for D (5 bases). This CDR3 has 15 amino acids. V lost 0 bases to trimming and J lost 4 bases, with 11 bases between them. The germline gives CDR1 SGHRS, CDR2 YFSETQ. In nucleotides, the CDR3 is TGCGCCAGCAGCTTGGCAGGAGGTGGAAAAAACATTCAGTACTTC. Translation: CASSLAGGGKNIQYF.

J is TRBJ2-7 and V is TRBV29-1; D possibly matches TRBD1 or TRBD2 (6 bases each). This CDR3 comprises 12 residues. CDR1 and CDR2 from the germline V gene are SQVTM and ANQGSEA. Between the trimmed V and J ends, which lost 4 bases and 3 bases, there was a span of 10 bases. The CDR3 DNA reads TGCAGCGTTGGCAAGGGGGGCTACGAGCAGTACTTC. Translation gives CSVGKGGYEQYF.

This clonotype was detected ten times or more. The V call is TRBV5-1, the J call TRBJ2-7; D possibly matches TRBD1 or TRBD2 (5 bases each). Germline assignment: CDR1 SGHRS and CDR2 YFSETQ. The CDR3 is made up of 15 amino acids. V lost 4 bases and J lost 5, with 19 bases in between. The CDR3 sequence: CASSPDGTATNEQYF. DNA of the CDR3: TGCGCCAGCAGCCCAGATGGGACCGCGACGAACGAGCAGTACTTC.

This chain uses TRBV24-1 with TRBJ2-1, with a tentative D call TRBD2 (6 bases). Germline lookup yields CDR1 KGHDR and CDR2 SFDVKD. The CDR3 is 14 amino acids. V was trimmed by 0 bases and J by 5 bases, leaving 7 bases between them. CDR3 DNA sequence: TGTGCCACCAGTGATTTGGGAGGGGACAATGAGCAGTTCTTC. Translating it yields CATSDLGGDNEQFF.

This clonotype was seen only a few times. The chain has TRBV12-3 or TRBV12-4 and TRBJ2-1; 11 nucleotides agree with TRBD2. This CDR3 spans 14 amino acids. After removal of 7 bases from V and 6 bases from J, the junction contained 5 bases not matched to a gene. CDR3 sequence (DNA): TGTGCCAGCAAGGTAGCGGGAGGGGGCAATGAGCAGTTCTTC. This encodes CASKVAGGGNEQFF.

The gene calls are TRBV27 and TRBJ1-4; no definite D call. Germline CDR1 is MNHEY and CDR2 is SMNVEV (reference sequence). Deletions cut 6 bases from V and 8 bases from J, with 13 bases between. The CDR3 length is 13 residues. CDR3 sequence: CASRVGDREKLFF. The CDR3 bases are TGTGCCAGCAGGGTGGGAGATCGAGAAAAACTGTTTTTT.

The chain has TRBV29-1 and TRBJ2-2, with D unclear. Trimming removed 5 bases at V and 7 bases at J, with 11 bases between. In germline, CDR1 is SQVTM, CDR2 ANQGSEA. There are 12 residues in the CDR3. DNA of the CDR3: TGCAGCGTTCTCCTGGGTCTCGGGGAGCTGTTTTTT. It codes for CSVLLGLGELFF.

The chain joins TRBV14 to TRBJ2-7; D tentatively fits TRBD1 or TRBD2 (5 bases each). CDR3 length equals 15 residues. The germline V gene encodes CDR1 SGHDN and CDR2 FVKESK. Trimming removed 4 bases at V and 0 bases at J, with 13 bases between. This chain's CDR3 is CASSLRRDRSYEQYF. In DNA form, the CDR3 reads TGTGCCAGCAGCCTACGCCGGGACCGCTCCTACGAGCAGTACTTC. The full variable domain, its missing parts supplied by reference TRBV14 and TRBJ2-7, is EAGVTQFPSHSVIEKGQTVTLRCDPISGHDNLYWYRRVMGKEIKFLLHFVKESKQDESGMPNNRFLAERTGGTYSTLKVQPAELEDSGVYFCASSLRRDRSYEQYFGPGTRLTVT.

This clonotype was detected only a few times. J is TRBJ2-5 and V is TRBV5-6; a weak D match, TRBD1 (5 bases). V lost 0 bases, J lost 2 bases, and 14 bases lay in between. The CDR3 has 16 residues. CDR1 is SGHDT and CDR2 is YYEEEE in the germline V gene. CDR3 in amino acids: CASSLGQGYGQETQYF. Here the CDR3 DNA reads TGTGCCAGCAGCTTGGGCCAGGGTTATGGTCAAGAGACCCAGTACTTC.

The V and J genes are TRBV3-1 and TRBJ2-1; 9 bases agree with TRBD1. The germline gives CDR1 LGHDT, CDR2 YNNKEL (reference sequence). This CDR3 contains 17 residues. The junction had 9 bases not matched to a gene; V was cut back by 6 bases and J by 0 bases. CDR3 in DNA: TGTGCCAGCAGTCATATGCTGGGACAGGGCTCCTACAATGAGCAGTTCTTC. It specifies CASSHMLGQGSYNEQFF.

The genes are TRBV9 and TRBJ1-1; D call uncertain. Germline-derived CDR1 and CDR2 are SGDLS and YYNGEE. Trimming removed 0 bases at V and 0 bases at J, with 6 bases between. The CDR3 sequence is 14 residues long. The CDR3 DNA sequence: TGTGCCAGCAGCGTAGGGAACCTGAACACTGAAGCTTTCTTT. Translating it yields CASSVGNLNTEAFF.

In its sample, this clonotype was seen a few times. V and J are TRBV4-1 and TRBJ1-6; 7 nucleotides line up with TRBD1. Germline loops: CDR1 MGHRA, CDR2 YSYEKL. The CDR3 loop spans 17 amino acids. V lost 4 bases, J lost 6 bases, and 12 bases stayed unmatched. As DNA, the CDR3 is TGCGCCAGCAGCCCCAGAACGATGGCAGGGGGTAATTCACCCCTCCACTTT. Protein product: CASSPRTMAGGNSPLHF.

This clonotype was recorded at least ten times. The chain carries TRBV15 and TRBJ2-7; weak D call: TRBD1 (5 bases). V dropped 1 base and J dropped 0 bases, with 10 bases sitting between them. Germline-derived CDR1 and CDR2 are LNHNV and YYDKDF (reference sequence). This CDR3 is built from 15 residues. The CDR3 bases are TGTGCCACCAGCAGAGTTCGCAGGGCCTCCTACGAGCAGTACTTC. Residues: CATSRVRRASYEQYF.

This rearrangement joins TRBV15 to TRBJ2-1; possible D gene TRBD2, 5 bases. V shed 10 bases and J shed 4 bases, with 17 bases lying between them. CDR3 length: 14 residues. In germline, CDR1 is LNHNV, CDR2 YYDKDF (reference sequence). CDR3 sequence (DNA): TGTGCCATCGGGGTCGGGGTTCAATACAATGAGCAGTTCTTC. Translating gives CAIGVGVQYNEQFF.

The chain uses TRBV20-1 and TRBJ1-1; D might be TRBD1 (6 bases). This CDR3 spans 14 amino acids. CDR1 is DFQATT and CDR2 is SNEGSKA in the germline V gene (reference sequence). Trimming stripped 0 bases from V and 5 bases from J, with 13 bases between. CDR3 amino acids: CSARDLRGRTEAFF. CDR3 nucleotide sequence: TGCAGTGCTAGAGATCTCAGGGGAAGGACTGAAGCTTTCTTT.

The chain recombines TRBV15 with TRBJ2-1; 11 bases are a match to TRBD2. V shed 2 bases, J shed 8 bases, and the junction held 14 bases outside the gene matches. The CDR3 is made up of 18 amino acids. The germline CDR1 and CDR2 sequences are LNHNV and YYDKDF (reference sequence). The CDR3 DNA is TGTGCCACCAGCAGAAGGCTAGCGGGAGGCCCCGTTACGGATGAGCAGTTCTTC. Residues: CATSRRLAGGPVTDEQFF.

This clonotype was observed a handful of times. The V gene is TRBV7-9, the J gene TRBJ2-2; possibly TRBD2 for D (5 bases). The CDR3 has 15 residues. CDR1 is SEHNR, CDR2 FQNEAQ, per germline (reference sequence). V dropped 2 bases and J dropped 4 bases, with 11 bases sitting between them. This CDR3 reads CASSLLTRGTGELFF. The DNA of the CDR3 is TGTGCCAGCAGCTTATTGACACGGGGCACCGGGGAGCTGTTTTTT.

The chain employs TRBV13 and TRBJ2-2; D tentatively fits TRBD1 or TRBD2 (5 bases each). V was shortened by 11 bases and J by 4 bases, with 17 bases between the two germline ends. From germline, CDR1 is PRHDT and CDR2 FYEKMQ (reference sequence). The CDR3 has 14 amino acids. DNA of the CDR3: TGTGCCGCCAGGGTCGGGACGTTCACCGGGGAGCTGTTTTTT. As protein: CAARVGTFTGELFF.

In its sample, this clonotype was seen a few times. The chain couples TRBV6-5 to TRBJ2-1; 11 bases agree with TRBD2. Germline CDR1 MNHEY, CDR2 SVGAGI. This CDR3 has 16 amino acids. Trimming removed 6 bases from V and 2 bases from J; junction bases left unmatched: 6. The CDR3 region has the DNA TGTGCCAGCAGAAAGACTAGCGGGACTCCCTACAATGAGCAGTTCTTC. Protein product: CASRKTSGTPYNEQFF.

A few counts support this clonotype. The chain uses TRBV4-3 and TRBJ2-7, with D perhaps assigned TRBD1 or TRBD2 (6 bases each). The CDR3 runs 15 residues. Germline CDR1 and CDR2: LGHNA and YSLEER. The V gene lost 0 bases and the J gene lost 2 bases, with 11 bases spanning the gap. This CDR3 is CASSQDPGATYEQYF. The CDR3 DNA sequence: TGCGCCAGCAGCCAAGATCCGGGGGCTACCTACGAGCAGTACTTC.

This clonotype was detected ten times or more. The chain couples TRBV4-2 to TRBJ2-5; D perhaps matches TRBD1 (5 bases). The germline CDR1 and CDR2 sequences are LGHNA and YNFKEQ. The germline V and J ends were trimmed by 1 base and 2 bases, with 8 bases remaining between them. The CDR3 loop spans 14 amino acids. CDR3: CASSQGGGQETQYF. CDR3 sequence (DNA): TGTGCCAGCAGCCAAGGGGGCGGACAAGAGACCCAGTACTTC.

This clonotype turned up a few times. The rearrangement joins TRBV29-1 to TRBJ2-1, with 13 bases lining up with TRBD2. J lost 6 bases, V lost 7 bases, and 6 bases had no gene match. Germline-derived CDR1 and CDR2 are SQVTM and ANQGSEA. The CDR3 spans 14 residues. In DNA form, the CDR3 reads TGCAGCGCTGGACTAGCGGGAGTGGGCAATGAGCAGTTCTTC. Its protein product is CSAGLAGVGNEQFF.

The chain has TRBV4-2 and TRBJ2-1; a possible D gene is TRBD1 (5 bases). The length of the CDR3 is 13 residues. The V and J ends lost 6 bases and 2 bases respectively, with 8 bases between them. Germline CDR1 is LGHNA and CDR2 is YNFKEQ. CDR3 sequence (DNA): TGTGCCAGCAGAGGGGTTACCTACAATGAGCAGTTCTTC. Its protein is CASRGVTYNEQFF.

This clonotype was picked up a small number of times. In nucleotides, the CDR3 is TGCAGCGGACGGACTGTCAACGAGCAGTACTTC. It is translated as CSGRTVNEQYF. V usage is TRBV29-1 and J usage is TRBJ2-7; D might be TRBD2 (5 bases). Per the germline V gene, CDR1 is SQVTM and CDR2 is ANQGSEA. V was cut by 7 bases and J by 5 bases, with 12 bases left in between. The CDR3 sequence is 11 residues long.

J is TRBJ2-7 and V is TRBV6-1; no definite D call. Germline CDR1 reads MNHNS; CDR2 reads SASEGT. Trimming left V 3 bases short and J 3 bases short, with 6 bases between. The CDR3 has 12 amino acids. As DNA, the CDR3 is TGTGCCAGCAGTGATTTCCTCTACGAGCAGTACTTC. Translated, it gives CASSDFLYEQYF.

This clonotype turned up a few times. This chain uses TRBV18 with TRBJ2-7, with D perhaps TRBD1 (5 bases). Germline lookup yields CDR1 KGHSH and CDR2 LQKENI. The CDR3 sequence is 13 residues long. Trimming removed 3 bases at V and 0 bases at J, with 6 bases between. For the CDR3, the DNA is TGTGCCAGCTCACCGGACAACTCCTACGAGCAGTACTTC. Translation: CASSPDNSYEQYF.

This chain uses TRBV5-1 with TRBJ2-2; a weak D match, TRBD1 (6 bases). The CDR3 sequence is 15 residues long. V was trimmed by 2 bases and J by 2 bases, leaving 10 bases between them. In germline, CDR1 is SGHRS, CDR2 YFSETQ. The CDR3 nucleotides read TGCGCCAGCAGCTTCGGACAGATCAACACCGGGGAGCTGTTTTTT. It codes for CASSFGQINTGELFF.